This TCR beta chain was profiled in a study of neurological immune-mediated disorders. The cDNA was generated by 5'RACE with 10-nucleotide random UMIs. Every sequencing run drew on 15-18 subjects and yielded over 160 million TCR-beta sequences. TCRdb reprocessed the 5' RACE reads with MiXCR, giving one entry per CDR3 protein. The sample holds just under 45,000 distinct CDR3 sequences, about 13% seen once. This clonotype was recorded many times. Volunteers at a blood bank in Maryland, USA, were the healthy controls. The source material was PBMCs. The origin of this receptor is a female donor in good health.

CDR3 DNA sequence: TGTGCCAGCAGCCGGCTCGAGGGGCCGAACACTGAAGCTTTCTTT. Protein sequence: CASSRLEGPNTEAFF. The V and J genes are TRBV3-1 and TRBJ1-1, with D maybe TRBD1 (5 bases). Trimming left V 4 bases short and J 1 base short, with 13 bases between. The CDR3 length is 15 residues. In germline, CDR1 is LGHDT, CDR2 YNNKEL (reference sequence).